The 9 T cell receptor beta chains below were found in one sample sequenced in a study of T-cell reconstitution after alpha-beta-depleted transplantation in children. TCRbeta library preparation incorporated unique molecular identifiers. TCRdb passed the PCR reads through MiXCR, listing each CDR3 protein once. In the table there are hundreds of thousands of distinct CDR3 sequences, approximately 12% of which are singletons. The specimen was PBMCs from the stem cell graft donor, collected from the stem cell graft. These receptors all come from a human donor who donated a stem cell graft to a child with acute lymphoblastic leukemia.

This clonotype was counted at least ten times. The CDR3 DNA is TGCAGTGCTAGAGTCAGGGGGCTGGGCTATGGCTACACCTTC. This sequence encodes CSARVRGLGYGYTF. The chain recombines TRBV20-1 with TRBJ1-2; 8 bases line up with TRBD1. There are 14 residues in the CDR3. Germline trimming cut 1 base from V and 4 bases from J; bases unmatched to any gene: 5. Germline V gene data show CDR1 as DFQATT and CDR2 as SNEGSKA (reference sequence).

Ten or more counts support this clonotype. The rearrangement links TRBV7-9 to TRBJ2-1, with 10 bases that match TRBD2. CDR1 and CDR2 (germline): SEHNR, FQNEAQ (reference sequence). J gave up 5 bases and V 3 bases, and 4 bases lay outside the gene matches. The CDR3 is 15 amino acids. The CDR3 nucleotides are TGTGCCAGCAGCTTCACTAGCGGGACAAACAATGAGCAGTTCTTC. This encodes CASSFTSGTNNEQFF. Drawing the rest from reference TRBV7-9 and TRBJ2-1, the complete variable domain is DTGVSQNPRHKITKRGQNVTFRCDPISEHNRLYWYRQTLGQGPEFLTYFQNEAQLEKSRLLSDRFSAERPKGSFSTLEIQRTEQGDSAMYLCASSFTSGTNNEQFFGPGTRLTVL.

This clonotype came up many times. The rearrangement uses TRBV7-2 and TRBJ1-5; D possibly corresponds to TRBD1 (5 bases). This CDR3 region has 15 residues. V was cut by 1 base and J by 5 bases, with 12 bases left in between. The germline gives CDR1 SGHTA, CDR2 FQGNSA. The CDR3, as DNA: TGTGCCAGCAGCTTAGTCGCAGGGTTCGATCAGCCCCAGCATTTT. This codes for CASSLVAGFDQPQHF.

This clonotype was seen at least ten times. The chain combines TRBV5-1 with TRBJ2-1; 7 positions match TRBD1. Germline V CDR1 and CDR2: SGHRS, YFSETQ. The V segment lost 4 bases and the J segment 8 bases; nucleotides outside the gene matches: 15. This CDR3 has 16 residues. CDR3 DNA sequence: TGCGCCAGCAGCGCTACCATAACGGGACAGAGGCATGAGCAGTTCTTC. Encoded protein: CASSATITGQRHEQFF.

In its sample, this clonotype was seen many times. The chain employs TRBV9 and TRBJ1-2; D is possibly TRBD1 (5 bases). CDR3 length: 10 residues. Trimming pared 5 bases from V and 8 bases from J, leaving 7 bases between. CDR1 is SGDLS, CDR2 YYNGEE, per germline. The CDR3 coding sequence is TGTGCCAGCAGGGGACGGGGCTACACCTTC. Protein product: CASRGRGYTF.

The J gene is TRBJ2-5, the V gene TRBV7-2; 11 nucleotides match TRBD2. V lost 4 bases, J lost 2 bases, and 6 bases stayed unmatched. From germline, CDR1 is SGHTA and CDR2 FQGNSA. The CDR3 has 16 amino acids. CDR3 in DNA: TGTGCCAGCAGCTATAGCGGGGGGGCTGGTCAAGAGACCCAGTACTTC. Residues: CASSYSGGAGQETQYF.

In its sample, this clonotype was seen many times. V and J are TRBV5-5 and TRBJ1-4, with D hard to call. Trimming shortened V by 4 bases and J by 4 bases, and 11 bases separated the two germline ends. The CDR3 length is 14 residues. Germline loops: CDR1 SGHKS, CDR2 YYEKEE (reference sequence). The CDR3 bases are TGTGCCAGCAGCGTGGACGGCCATAATGAAAAACTGTTTTTT. Encoded protein: CASSVDGHNEKLFF.

In this sample, this clonotype turned up many times. V and J are TRBV27 and TRBJ1-2; D gene uncertain. The CDR3 is made up of 14 amino acids. From germline, CDR1 is MNHEY and CDR2 SMNVEV (reference sequence). The germline V and J ends were trimmed by 6 bases and 4 bases, with 15 bases remaining between them. The CDR3 loop reads CASSSVRLGYGYTF. CDR3 nucleotide sequence: TGTGCCAGCAGCTCTGTACGGCTCGGCTATGGCTACACCTTC.

This clonotype was seen repeatedly, ten times or more. This sequence joins TRBV20-1 and TRBJ2-3; D is unresolved. CDR3 length equals 13 residues. Germline assignment: CDR1 DFQATT and CDR2 SNEGSKA (reference sequence). Trimming removed 6 bases from V and 2 bases from J, with 12 bases in between. DNA of the CDR3: TGCAGTGCGGCGGTCAGGTCCACAGATACGCAGTATTTT. Residues: CSAAVRSTDTQYF.